This TCR beta chain was identified during a study of cytomegalovirus exposure and HLA in healthy donors. The length of the CDR3 is 16 residues. CDR1 is SGHVS, CDR2 FNYEAQ, per germline. V was clipped by 5 bases and J by 5 bases; unmatched bases: 10. The PCR ran on 60 Vbeta and 13 Jbeta primers. The protocol was immunoSEQ multiplex PCR, while the TCRdb copy is restricted to in-frame clones and leaves out a portion. This table has some 160,000 clones, 79% appearing once. The chain couples TRBV7-6 to TRBJ2-2; 8 bases line up with TRBD1. This receptor was taken from a woman between 35 and 50 years old in good health and CMV-seronegative. The sample comprised PBMCs. CDR3 protein: CASSTFQGALTGELFF. CDR3 sequence (DNA): TGTGCCAGCAGCACCTTTCAGGGGGCTTTGACCGGGGAGCTGTTTTTT.